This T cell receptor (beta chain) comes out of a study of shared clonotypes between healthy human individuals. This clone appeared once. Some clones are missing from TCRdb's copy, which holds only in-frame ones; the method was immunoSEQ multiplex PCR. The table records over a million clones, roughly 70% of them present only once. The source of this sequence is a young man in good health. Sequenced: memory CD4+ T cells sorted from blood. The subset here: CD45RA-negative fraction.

The CDR3: CASSESRGGGYTF. The CDR3 DNA follows: TGCGCCAGCAGTGAGTCGAGGGGAGGAGGCTACACCTTC. The rearrangement links TRBV10-2 to TRBJ1-2; a weak D match, TRBD1 (5 bases). The CDR3 has 13 amino acids. V was cut by 0 bases and J by 8 bases, with 10 bases left in between. Germline CDR1 WSHSY, CDR2 SAAADI.